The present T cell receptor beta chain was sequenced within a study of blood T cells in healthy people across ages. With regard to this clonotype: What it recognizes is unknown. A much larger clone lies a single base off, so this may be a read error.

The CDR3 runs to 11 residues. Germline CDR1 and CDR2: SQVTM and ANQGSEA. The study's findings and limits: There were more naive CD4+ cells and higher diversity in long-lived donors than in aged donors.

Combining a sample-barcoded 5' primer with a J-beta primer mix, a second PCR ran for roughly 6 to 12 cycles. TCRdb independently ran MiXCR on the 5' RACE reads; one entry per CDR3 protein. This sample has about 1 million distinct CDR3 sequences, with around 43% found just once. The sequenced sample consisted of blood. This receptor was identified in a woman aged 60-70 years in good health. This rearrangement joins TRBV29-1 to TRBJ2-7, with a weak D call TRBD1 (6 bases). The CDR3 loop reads CGVTDSYEQYF. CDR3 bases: TGCGGCGTGACGGACAGCTACGAGCAGTACTTC.